This is a list of T cell receptor beta chains from one sample in a study of CD8 T cells in ankylosing spondylitis. MiXCR was run by TCRdb on the 5' RACE reads, yielding one entry per CDR3 protein. The repertoire holds roughly 90,000 distinct CDR3 sequences, with approximately 9.6% as singletons. Material: blood, either unsorted or a sorted T cell fraction (not recorded which). The origin of the receptors is a male donor with ankylosing spondylitis. Each CDR3 is given with its conserved first and last residue. The D gene is left open where the match is weak. Some rows mark clone size as missing; the rest say once, few, many or name a class of expanded clone.

V: TRBV5-1; size: few; J: TRBJ2-7; D: -; DNA: TGCGCCAGCAGCTTGACGGGACGGTCCTACGAGCAGTACTTC; CDR3: CASSLTGRSYEQYF
V: TRBV10-3; size: many; J: TRBJ2-3; D: TRBD2; DNA: TGTGCCATCAGGGATCCACTAGCGGGAGAAGCAGATACGCAGTATTTT; CDR3: CAIRDPLAGEADTQYF
V: TRBV20-1; size: -; J: TRBJ2-7; D: -; DNA: TGCAGTGCTTGGACAGATGGGGAGCAGTACTTC; CDR3: CSAWTDGEQYF
V: TRBV2; size: -; J: TRBJ2-1; D: -; DNA: TGTGCCAGCAGGCCCATGAGCCGGGATGAGCAGTTCTTC; CDR3: CASRPMSRDEQFF
V: TRBV7-9; size: -; J: TRBJ2-1; D: TRBD2; DNA: TGTGCCAGCAGCCCAGCGGGACTAGACTCCTACAATGAGCAGTTCTTC; CDR3: CASSPAGLDSYNEQFF
V: TRBV15; size: -; J: TRBJ1-5; D: -; DNA: TGTGCCACCAGCAGTACAAGATCAGGGAATCAGCCCCAGCATTTT; CDR3: CATSSTRSGNQPQHF
V: TRBV6-1; size: few; J: TRBJ2-1; D: TRBD2; DNA: TGTGCCAGCACCGGACTAGCGGGAGGTATTGAGCAGTTCTTC; CDR3: CASTGLAGGIEQFF
V: TRBV4-1; size: many; J: TRBJ2-1; D: -; DNA: TGCGCCAGCAGCCAAAAGAACGGGAGAAACAATGAGCAGTTCTTC; CDR3: CASSQKNGRNNEQFF
V: TRBV27; size: -; J: TRBJ1-1; D: -; DNA: TGTGCCAGCAGGGGGGGCGACCTAAGCGCTGAAGCTTTCTTT; CDR3: CASRGGDLSAEAFF
V: TRBV13; size: -; J: TRBJ2-1; D: -; DNA: TGTGCCAGCAGCTTAGGGGGGTGGGAGTCTTGGAATGAGCAGTTCTTC; CDR3: CASSLGGWESWNEQFF
V: TRBV23-1; size: -; J: TRBJ1-5; D: TRBD1; DNA: TGCGCCAACGACACAGGGGTCGGACAGCCCCAGCATTTT; CDR3: CANDTGVGQPQHF
V: TRBV5-1; size: few; J: TRBJ2-3; D: -; DNA: TGCGCCAGCAGCTTAGAGGTAGCGGAACCACATCAAGATACGCAGTATTTT; CDR3: CASSLEVAEPHQDTQYF
V: TRBV20-1; size: -; J: TRBJ2-5; D: -; DNA: TGCAGTGGGAAGCGGGACAACCAAGAGACCCAGTACTTC; CDR3: CSGKRDNQETQYF
V: TRBV7-9; size: few; J: TRBJ2-5; D: -; DNA: TGTGCCAGCAGCTTAGACGGAGGGCCTAGGGAGACCCAGTACTTC; CDR3: CASSLDGGPRETQYF
V: TRBV7-9; size: -; J: TRBJ1-4; D: -; DNA: TGTGCCAGCAGCTCCGAGGCGCCTTCAACTAATGAAAAACTGTTTTTT; CDR3: CASSSEAPSTNEKLFF
V: TRBV7-9; size: many; J: TRBJ2-1; D: -; DNA: TGTGCCAGCAGCTTAGCGCGTGGGCTTAGGAATGAGCAGTTCTTC; CDR3: CASSLARGLRNEQFF
V: TRBV11-2; size: -; J: TRBJ2-7; D: TRBD2; DNA: TGTGCCAGCAGCTTAGAGCTAGCGGGGGCTTCCTACGAGCAGTACTTC; CDR3: CASSLELAGASYEQYF
V: TRBV9; size: few; J: TRBJ2-7; D: TRBD1; DNA: TGTGCCAGCAGCGCCGGGACAGGGGTAACCTACGAGCAGTACTTC; CDR3: CASSAGTGVTYEQYF
V: TRBV6-1; size: -; J: TRBJ1-5; D: -; DNA: TGTGCCAGCAGTGAGGTGGGAGGTAGCAATCAGCCCCAGCATTTT; CDR3: CASSEVGGSNQPQHF
V: TRBV29-1; size: many; J: TRBJ2-1; D: TRBD2; DNA: TGCAGCGTTTTAGCGGGATCCTACAATGAGCAGTTCTTC; CDR3: CSVLAGSYNEQFF
V: TRBV5-5; size: -; J: TRBJ2-1; D: TRBD1; DNA: TGTGCCAGCAGCTTGACAAGCCGGACAGGTTGGAGGAATGAGCAGTTCTTC; CDR3: CASSLTSRTGWRNEQFF
V: TRBV28; size: few; J: TRBJ2-7; D: -; DNA: TGTGCCACATCTCCTATGGACTCTACCGCCGAGCAGTACTTC; CDR3: CATSPMDSTAEQYF
V: TRBV11-2; size: few; J: TRBJ2-2; D: -; DNA: TGTGCCAGCAGCTCGGAAACCGGGGAGCTGTTTTTT; CDR3: CASSSETGELFF
V: TRBV2; size: many; J: TRBJ2-3; D: TRBD2; DNA: TGTGCCAGCAGGACTAGCGGGAGGGCCGAAGATACGCAGTATTTT; CDR3: CASRTSGRAEDTQYF
V: TRBV27; size: many; J: TRBJ2-2; D: -; DNA: TGTGCCAGCAGTTACTTCGGGGAGCTGTTTTTT; CDR3: CASSYFGELFF